This T cell receptor (beta chain) comes out of a study of radiotherapy plus CTLA-4 blockade in lung cancer. This clone was observed a single time. Sequencing was performed with immunoSEQ multiplex PCR; in TCRdb, only in-frame clones are kept and a portion is missing. The sample lists about 36,000 clones; roughly two thirds were seen once. The input for sequencing was peripheral blood, taken from a patient treated with radiotherapy plus ipilimumab. The receptor's source is a human donor with non-small cell lung cancer who had stable disease on radiotherapy plus ipilimumab.

The CDR3 coding sequence is TGTGCCTGGAGTCTGGCATCAAACACTGAAGCTTTCTTT. Protein sequence: CAWSLASNTEAFF. The rearrangement joins TRBV30 to TRBJ1-1, with D uncertain. The germline CDR1 and CDR2 sequences are GTSNPN and SVGIG (reference sequence). This CDR3 region has 13 residues. Trimming took 2 bases from V and 2 from J, leaving 9 bases between them. Full variable domain (missing parts from reference TRBV30 and TRBJ1-1): SQTIHQWPATLVQPVGSPLSLECTVEGTSNPNLYWYRQAAGRGLQLLFYSVGIGQISSEVPQNLSASRPQDRQFILSSKKLLLSDSGFYLCAWSLASNTEAFFGQGTRLTVV.